This T cell receptor beta chain derives from a study of blood T cells in healthy people across ages. This clonotype was recorded many times. Next came a second PCR, run for about 7 to 12 cycles, which used a sample-barcoded 5' primer along with a J-beta primer mix. Every cDNA molecule bore a tag from a template-switch adaptor containing 12 random nucleotides. One entry per CDR3 protein, called by TCRdb with MiXCR from the 5' RACE reads. The table includes 870,000 or so distinct CDR3 sequences, around 30% detected once. V was cut by 8 bases and J by 4 bases, with 21 bases left in between. This CDR3 region has 15 residues. CDR1 and CDR2 from the germline V gene are MDHEN and SYDVKM.

The rearrangement links TRBV28 to TRBJ2-7, with D perhaps TRBD1 or TRBD2 (6 bases each). Sequencing was performed on blood. The sequence was collected from a woman of 80 years or more in good health. The chain's CDR3 is CASQREVKGGYEQYF. As DNA, the CDR3 is TGTGCCAGCCAGAGGGAGGTTAAAGGGGGATACGAGCAGTACTTC.